This record looks at one T cell receptor beta chain sequence and its context. This sample is drawn from a study of monozygotic twins with inflammatory bowel disease. cDNA encoding TCRalpha and TCRbeta underwent two nested PCRs of approximately 17 and 9 cycles, each of which was followed by bead purification. Following a re-call of the 5' RACE reads, TCRdb has one entry per CDR3 protein and lacks DNA. The sample's table shows approximately 330,000 distinct CDR3 sequences. The germline V gene encodes CDR1 SGHKS and CDR2 YYEKEE (reference sequence). The CDR3 runs 18 residues. The sequenced material came from blood. The sequence was obtained from a human donor with ulcerative colitis or Crohn's disease, or a healthy co-twin of an affected twin (not recorded which). This rearrangement joins TRBV5-5 to TRBJ2-5; TCRdb gives TRBD1 as the D gene, but with no DNA this cannot be confirmed. The CDR3 sequence: CASSFYGTGSLGQETQYF.